This record concerns one T cell receptor (beta chain) sequence. As yet, its antigen is unknown. TCRdb re-derived calls from the RT-PCR reads in MiXCR, one entry per CDR3 protein. The sample includes approximately 530,000 distinct CDR3 sequences, 10% to 15% seen only once; the top ten take under 15%. The sample originates from a study of response to subunit inactivated influenza vaccine. Study results and caveats: Only a handful of new T cells, the authors suggested, are recruited with each seasonal influenza vaccination.

Trimming left V 4 bases short and J 5 bases short, with 11 bases between. CDR3 length: 13 residues. The germline V gene has CDR1 LGHNA and CDR2 YNFKEQ. The chain employs TRBV4-2 and TRBJ1-1; tentative D call: TRBD1 (6 bases). The input for sequencing was PBMCs from blood, taken roughly 47 days after vaccination. The sequence derives from a man between 45 and 60 years old who received an inactivated influenza vaccine. The CDR3 spells CASSLHRATEAFF. CDR3 bases: TGTGCCAGCAGCCTCCACAGGGCGACTGAAGCTTTCTTT.